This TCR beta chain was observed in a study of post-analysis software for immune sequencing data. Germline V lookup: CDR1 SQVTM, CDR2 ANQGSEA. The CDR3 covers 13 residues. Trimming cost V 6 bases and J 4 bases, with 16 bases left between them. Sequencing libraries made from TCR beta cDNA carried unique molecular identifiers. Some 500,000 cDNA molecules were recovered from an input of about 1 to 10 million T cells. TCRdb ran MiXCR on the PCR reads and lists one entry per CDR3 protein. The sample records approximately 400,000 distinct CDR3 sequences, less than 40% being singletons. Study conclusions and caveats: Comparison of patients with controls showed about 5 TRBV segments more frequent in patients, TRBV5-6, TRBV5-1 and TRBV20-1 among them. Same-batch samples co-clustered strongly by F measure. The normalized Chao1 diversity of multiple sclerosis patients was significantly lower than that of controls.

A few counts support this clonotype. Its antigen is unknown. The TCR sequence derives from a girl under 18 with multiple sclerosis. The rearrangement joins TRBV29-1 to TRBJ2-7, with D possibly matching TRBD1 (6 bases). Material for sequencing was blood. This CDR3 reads CSVFTGNRYEQYF. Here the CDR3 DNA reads TGCAGCGTGTTTACAGGGAACAGGTACGAGCAGTACTTC.